This is a list of T cell receptor beta chains from one sample in a study of T cell changes during pregnancy in multiple sclerosis. Assay used: immunoSEQ multiplex PCR; TCRdb lists only in-frame clones, some missing. Of 50,000 to 75,000 clones detected, around nine tenths appear once; the ten largest clones hold about 2.5%. The specimen comprised peripheral blood, sampled in the third trimester of pregnancy. The receptors stem from a female donor in good health, enrolled as a control in a pregnancy study. Both conserved end residues are part of each CDR3. Fields, in order: clone size, J gene, V gene, D gene, CDR3 DNA, CDR3 protein. A D gene is named only where the DNA matches it firmly. Clone size is given for some rows only: seen once, a few or many times, or a class if the clone is expanded.

clone_size: .
j_call: TRBJ2-7
v_call: TRBV7-2
d_call: .
cdr3_nt: TGTGCCAGCAGCTCCTCTCCGGGATCCCCCGGCGAGCAGTACTTC
cdr3_aa: CASSSSPGSPGEQYF

clone_size: .
j_call: TRBJ1-4
v_call: TRBV15
d_call: .
cdr3_nt: TGTGCCACCAGCAGAGACGCGCTTGTGCGTGAAAAACTGTTTTTT
cdr3_aa: CATSRDALVREKLFF

clone_size: .
j_call: TRBJ1-2
v_call: TRBV6-5
d_call: TRBD1
cdr3_nt: TGTGCCTCAACCCCAGGGGGGACGGGAGGCTACACCTTC
cdr3_aa: CASTPGGTGGYTF

clone_size: .
j_call: TRBJ1-6
v_call: TRBV4-3
d_call: TRBD1
cdr3_nt: TGCGCCAGCAGCCAAGATCTTCAGGGGGTCGGTAATTCACCCCTCCACTTT
cdr3_aa: CASSQDLQGVGNSPLHF

clone_size: .
j_call: TRBJ2-2
v_call: TRBV6-6
d_call: TRBD1
cdr3_nt: TGTGCCAGCAGGCGGACAGGATACACCGGGGAGCTGTTTTTT
cdr3_aa: CASRRTGYTGELFF

clone_size: .
j_call: TRBJ2-5
v_call: TRBV6-5
d_call: TRBD1
cdr3_nt: TGTGCCAGCAGTTACTCCTCCGGGACAGGGGAGGAGACCCAGTACTTC
cdr3_aa: CASSYSSGTGEETQYF

clone_size: .
j_call: TRBJ2-2
v_call: TRBV7-3
d_call: .
cdr3_nt: TGTGCCAGCAGCTTAGGGACAGGGGAGCTGTTTTTT
cdr3_aa: CASSLGTGELFF

clone_size: .
j_call: TRBJ2-5
v_call: TRBV2
d_call: .
cdr3_nt: TGTGCCAGCATGTCCCCCAGGGGCACTGGCGAGACCCAGTACTTC
cdr3_aa: CASMSPRGTGETQYF

clone_size: once
j_call: TRBJ2-3
v_call: TRBV7-9
d_call: TRBD2
cdr3_nt: TGTGCCAGCAGCCCCACTAGCGCGGGTACAGATACGCAGTATTTT
cdr3_aa: CASSPTSAGTDTQYF

clone_size: .
j_call: TRBJ1-1
v_call: TRBV6-5
d_call: .
cdr3_nt: TGTGCCAGCAGACTCCTGCGACAGCCGAACACTGAAGCTTTCTTT
cdr3_aa: CASRLLRQPNTEAFF

clone_size: .
j_call: TRBJ1-1
v_call: TRBV10-3
d_call: .
cdr3_nt: TGTGCCGCGCTGGGAGGGGGGAACACTGAAGCTTTCTTT
cdr3_aa: CAALGGGNTEAFF

clone_size: .
j_call: TRBJ2-1
v_call: TRBV5-8
d_call: .
cdr3_nt: TGTGCCAGCAGCTTGGGGGGGCGCTCCTACAATGAGCAGTTCTTC
cdr3_aa: CASSLGGRSYNEQFF

clone_size: .
j_call: TRBJ1-2
v_call: TRBV6-1
d_call: .
cdr3_nt: TGTGCCAGCAGTGACCCGTCGGGGCAGGGGCTTAACTATGGCTACACCTTC
cdr3_aa: CASSDPSGQGLNYGYTF

clone_size: many
j_call: TRBJ2-7
v_call: TRBV2
d_call: .
cdr3_nt: TGTGCCAGCAGTTCTACCCTGAGCTCCTACGAGCAGTACTTC
cdr3_aa: CASSSTLSSYEQYF

clone_size: .
j_call: TRBJ1-2
v_call: TRBV5-4
d_call: .
cdr3_nt: TGTGCCAGCAGCTCAACAGGGATTGGCTACACCTTC
cdr3_aa: CASSSTGIGYTF